The rows below give T cell receptor beta chains drawn from one sample of a study of OX40 agonist ivuxolimab in advanced cancers. Generated by immunoSEQ multiplex PCR, the TCRdb table keeps only in-frame clones and is missing some. The table shows 70,000 to 100,000 clones, with 89% occurring only once. The sample consisted of CD4+ or CD8+ T cells sorted from blood, taken in a trial of the OX40 agonist ivuxolimab. These receptors were collected from an adult with an advanced solid tumor such as melanoma, head and neck, liver or kidney cancer. The CDR3 runs from the conserved cysteine through the conserved F or W. Fields, in order: CDR3 DNA, CDR3 protein, clone size, D gene, CDR3 length, V gene, J gene. D genes are given only for firm matches. Rows may omit the clone size; those that give it use once, few, many or a size class.

DNA: TGTGCCAGTAGTATAGCCGGACTAGCGGGGACAGATACGCAGTATTTT
CDR3: CASSIAGLAGTDTQYF
size: NA
D: TRBD2
length: 16
V: TRBV19
J: TRBJ2-3

DNA: TGTGCCAGCAGCTTATCAGGGTACGAGCAGTACTTC
CDR3: CASSLSGYEQYF
size: NA
D: NA
length: 12
V: TRBV7-9
J: TRBJ2-7

DNA: TGTGCCAGTAGTGCCCGGCTTCAGGGGCTGGGCACTGAAGCTTTCTTT
CDR3: CASSARLQGLGTEAFF
size: NA
D: NA
length: 16
V: TRBV19
J: TRBJ1-1

DNA: TGTGCCAGCAGCTTCGGAGCGGGAGGGCCGGAGGAGACCCAGTACTTC
CDR3: CASSFGAGGPEETQYF
size: NA
D: TRBD2
length: 16
V: TRBV7-2
J: TRBJ2-5

DNA: TGTGCCAGCAGTTACTCGACAGGGAAAGAGACCCAGTACTTC
CDR3: CASSYSTGKETQYF
size: NA
D: TRBD1
length: 14
V: TRBV6-5
J: TRBJ2-5

DNA: TGTGCCTGGAGTGTACAGGGCTACTCCAGTGAGCAGTTCTTC
CDR3: CAWSVQGYSSEQFF
size: NA
D: NA
length: 14
V: TRBV30
J: TRBJ2-1

DNA: TGTGCCAGCAGAAAGTCTAGCGGGAGTAATGAGCAGTTCTTC
CDR3: CASRKSSGSNEQFF
size: NA
D: TRBD2
length: 14
V: TRBV27
J: TRBJ2-1

DNA: TGTGCCAGCAGCATCCGGACGAGCTACACCTTC
CDR3: CASSIRTSYTF
size: NA
D: NA
length: 11
V: TRBV5-8
J: TRBJ1-2

DNA: TGTGCCAGCAGCGGGGCAGGCGGTAATTTGAACACTGAAGCTTTCTTT
CDR3: CASSGAGGNLNTEAFF
size: NA
D: NA
length: 16
V: TRBV21-1
J: TRBJ1-1

DNA: TGCGCCAGCAGTCCGGTCGTGGGTGAAGCTTTCTTT
CDR3: CASSPVVGEAFF
size: NA
D: NA
length: 12
V: TRBV10-1
J: TRBJ1-1

DNA: TGCGCCAGCAGTGCGACTAGCGGGATTGGGGAGCAGTACTTC
CDR3: CASSATSGIGEQYF
size: NA
D: TRBD2
length: 14
V: TRBV10-1
J: TRBJ2-7

DNA: TGTGCCAGCAGTGTGGGGACAGGGGTCTACGAGCAGTACTTC
CDR3: CASSVGTGVYEQYF
size: NA
D: TRBD1
length: 14
V: TRBV2
J: TRBJ2-7

DNA: TGTGCCAGCAGGCGGGACAGGGGAAATGGCTACACCTTC
CDR3: CASRRDRGNGYTF
size: NA
D: TRBD1
length: 13
V: TRBV6-5
J: TRBJ1-2

DNA: TGTGCCAGCAGTGAATCTAGCGGGAGGGCCCGACAGTACTTC
CDR3: CASSESSGRARQYF
size: NA
D: TRBD2
length: 14
V: TRBV2
J: TRBJ2-5

DNA: TGTGCCAGCGGGGTTGAAGGGGATTCACCCCTCCACTTT
CDR3: CASGVEGDSPLHF
size: NA
D: NA
length: 13
V: TRBV27
J: TRBJ1-6

DNA: TGTGCCAGCAGCCAAGAACTAGCGGGAGGGTACAATGAGCAGTTCTTC
CDR3: CASSQELAGGYNEQFF
size: NA
D: TRBD2
length: 16
V: TRBV4-2
J: TRBJ2-1

DNA: TGTGCCAGCTCACCGGAGGGAGGGGTGGCTGAAGCTTTCTTT
CDR3: CASSPEGGVAEAFF
size: NA
D: NA
length: 14
V: TRBV18
J: TRBJ1-1

DNA: TGTGCCAGCAGCACCCTGGGACGCCTGAACACTGAAGCTTTCTTT
CDR3: CASSTLGRLNTEAFF
size: NA
D: NA
length: 15
V: TRBV21-1
J: TRBJ1-1

DNA: TGTGCCAGCAGTCCCGACACCGTTCAGCCCCAGCATTTT
CDR3: CASSPDTVQPQHF
size: once
D: NA
length: 13
V: TRBV6-5
J: TRBJ1-5

DNA: TGCGCCAGCCTGGGGGGGGCCTTGGGCACTGAAGCTTTCTTT
CDR3: CASLGGALGTEAFF
size: NA
D: NA
length: 14
V: TRBV5-1
J: TRBJ1-1

DNA: TGTGCCAGTAGTATCGGGGCCTATAGCAATCAGCCCCAGCATTTT
CDR3: CASSIGAYSNQPQHF
size: NA
D: NA
length: 15
V: TRBV19
J: TRBJ1-5

DNA: TGTGCCAGCAATATACAGGGGGGAGCTAACTATGGCTACACCTTC
CDR3: CASNIQGGANYGYTF
size: NA
D: TRBD1
length: 15
V: TRBV6-1
J: TRBJ1-2

DNA: TGTGCCAGTACTAGCACCAACAGGGGCGGCAATCAGCCCCAGCATTTT
CDR3: CASTSTNRGGNQPQHF
size: once
D: TRBD1
length: 16
V: TRBV19
J: TRBJ1-5

DNA: TGTGCCAGCTCACAGACCCAGGGTAGTGCCCAGCCCCAGCATTTT
CDR3: CASSQTQGSAQPQHF
size: NA
D: NA
length: 15
V: TRBV18
J: TRBJ1-5

DNA: TGTGCCAGCAGTGATGAGGGGCCGTCCTACGAGCAGTACTTC
CDR3: CASSDEGPSYEQYF
size: NA
D: NA
length: 14
V: TRBV6-5
J: TRBJ2-7

DNA: TGTGCCAGCAGCTTACTAGCGGATACCTACAATGAGCAGTTCTTC
CDR3: CASSLLADTYNEQFF
size: NA
D: TRBD2
length: 15
V: TRBV7-9
J: TRBJ2-1

DNA: TGTGCCAGCAGCTTAGCCTTGAGCGGGAGTGGAACAGATACGCAGTATTTT
CDR3: CASSLALSGSGTDTQYF
size: NA
D: TRBD2
length: 17
V: TRBV11-3
J: TRBJ2-3

DNA: TGCGCCAGCAGCCAAGCCCAGGGGGGTTGGAACACTGAAGCTTTCTTT
CDR3: CASSQAQGGWNTEAFF
size: NA
D: TRBD1
length: 16
V: TRBV4-1
J: TRBJ1-1

DNA: TGTGCCAGCAGCTTGTCAGCCTATGGCTACACCTTC
CDR3: CASSLSAYGYTF
size: NA
D: NA
length: 12
V: TRBV5-8
J: TRBJ1-2

DNA: TGTGCCTGGAGTGTTGGGTCTAGGGGCAATCAGCCCCAGCATTTT
CDR3: CAWSVGSRGNQPQHF
size: NA
D: NA
length: 15
V: TRBV30
J: TRBJ1-5

DNA: TGCGCCAGCAGCTTGGGGACGGGAGGGTTCGGCAATGAGCAGTTCTTC
CDR3: CASSLGTGGFGNEQFF
size: NA
D: TRBD2
length: 16
V: TRBV5-1
J: TRBJ2-1

DNA: TGTGCCAGCAGCTTCAAGCCGCCGGGGCTAGCGGGAGCACAATATGAGCAGTTCTTC
CDR3: CASSFKPPGLAGAQYEQFF
size: NA
D: TRBD2
length: 19
V: TRBV7-2
J: TRBJ2-1

DNA: TGTGCCAGTAGAAGTCCTGGAAACACCATATATTTT
CDR3: CASRSPGNTIYF
size: NA
D: NA
length: 12
V: TRBV19
J: TRBJ1-3

DNA: TGCGCCAGCACCAAGGGGACCCCTGAAATAGAGCAGTACTTC
CDR3: CASTKGTPEIEQYF
size: NA
D: NA
length: 14
V: TRBV5-1
J: TRBJ2-7

DNA: TGTGCCAGTAGGAGCCCTGGACAGGGGGCCTACGAGCAGTACTTC
CDR3: CASRSPGQGAYEQYF
size: NA
D: TRBD1
length: 15
V: TRBV19
J: TRBJ2-7

DNA: TGCGCCAGCGGCTTGGTAGTTCGGGAATCTTCTGGAAACACCATATATTTT
CDR3: CASGLVVRESSGNTIYF
size: NA
D: NA
length: 17
V: TRBV5-1
J: TRBJ1-3

DNA: TGTGCCAGCAGCGTAGCCTGGGGTAACAACTATGGCTACACCTTC
CDR3: CASSVAWGNNYGYTF
size: NA
D: NA
length: 15
V: TRBV9
J: TRBJ1-2

DNA: TGTGCCATCAGATGGGACAGCTCCTACGAGCAGTACTTC
CDR3: CAIRWDSSYEQYF
size: NA
D: TRBD1
length: 13
V: TRBV10-3
J: TRBJ2-7

DNA: TGTGCCAGCAGCTACCTGGCTAGCGGACTACCCTACGAGCAGTACTTC
CDR3: CASSYLASGLPYEQYF
size: NA
D: TRBD2
length: 16
V: TRBV27
J: TRBJ2-7

DNA: TGTGCCAGCACCGACACAACTAGGGGTCAGCCCCAGCATTTT
CDR3: CASTDTTRGQPQHF
size: NA
D: NA
length: 14
V: TRBV5-5
J: TRBJ1-5

DNA: TGTGCTACATCACAGGGGTCGGGCACTGAAGCTTTCTTT
CDR3: CATSQGSGTEAFF
size: NA
D: TRBD1
length: 13
V: TRBV12-5
J: TRBJ1-1

DNA: TGTGCCAGCAGCTCCGAGGGCACCAAAAACATTCAGTACTTC
CDR3: CASSSEGTKNIQYF
size: NA
D: NA
length: 14
V: TRBV5-4
J: TRBJ2-4

DNA: TGTGCCAGCAGCTCGGCGGGCCTCACCTACGAGCAGTACTTC
CDR3: CASSSAGLTYEQYF
size: NA
D: NA
length: 14
V: TRBV11-2
J: TRBJ2-7

DNA: TGTGCCAGTAGTAGTAGCTACGAGCAGTACTTC
CDR3: CASSSSYEQYF
size: NA
D: NA
length: 11
V: TRBV19
J: TRBJ2-7

DNA: TGTGCCAGCAGCTTGGGGGATCGTCTCACTGAAGCTTTCTTT
CDR3: CASSLGDRLTEAFF
size: NA
D: NA
length: 14
V: TRBV5-6
J: TRBJ1-1

DNA: TGTGCCACAGCTACACTAGCGGCAGGGACCGCCGGACACGAGCAGTCCTTC
CDR3: CATATLAAGTAGHEQSF
size: NA
D: TRBD2
length: 17
V: TRBV2
J: TRBJ2-7